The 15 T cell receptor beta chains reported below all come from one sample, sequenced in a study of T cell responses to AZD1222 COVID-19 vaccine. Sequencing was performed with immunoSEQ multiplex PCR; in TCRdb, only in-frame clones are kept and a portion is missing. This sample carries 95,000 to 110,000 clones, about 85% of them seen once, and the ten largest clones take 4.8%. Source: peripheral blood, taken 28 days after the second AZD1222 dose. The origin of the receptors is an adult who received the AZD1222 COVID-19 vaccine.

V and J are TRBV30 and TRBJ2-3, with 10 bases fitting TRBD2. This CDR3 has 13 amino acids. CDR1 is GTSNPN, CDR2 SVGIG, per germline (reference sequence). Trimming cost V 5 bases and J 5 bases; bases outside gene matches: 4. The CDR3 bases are TGTGCCTGGGAGGGGACTAGCGTAGATACGCAGTATTTT. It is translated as CAWEGTSVDTQYF.

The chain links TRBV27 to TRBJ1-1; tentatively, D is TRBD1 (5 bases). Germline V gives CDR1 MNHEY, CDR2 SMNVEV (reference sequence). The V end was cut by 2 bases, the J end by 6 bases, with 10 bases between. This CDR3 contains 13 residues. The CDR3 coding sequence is TGTGCCAGCAGTTTAGGGGCGACATCTGAAGCTTTCTTT. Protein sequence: CASSLGATSEAFF.

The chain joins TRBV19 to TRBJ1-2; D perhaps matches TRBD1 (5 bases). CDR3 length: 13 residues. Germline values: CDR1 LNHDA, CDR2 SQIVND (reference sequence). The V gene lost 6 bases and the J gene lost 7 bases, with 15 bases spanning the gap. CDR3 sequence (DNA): TGTGCCAGTAGGGGTTTGGCAGGGTTTGGCTACACCTTC. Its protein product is CASRGLAGFGYTF. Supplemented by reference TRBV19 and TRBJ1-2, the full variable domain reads DGGITQSPKYLFRKEGQNVTLSCEQNLNHDAMYWYRQDPGQGLRLIYYSQIVNDFQKGDIAEGYSVSREKKESFPLTVTSAQKNPTAFYLCASRGLAGFGYTFGSGTRLTVV.

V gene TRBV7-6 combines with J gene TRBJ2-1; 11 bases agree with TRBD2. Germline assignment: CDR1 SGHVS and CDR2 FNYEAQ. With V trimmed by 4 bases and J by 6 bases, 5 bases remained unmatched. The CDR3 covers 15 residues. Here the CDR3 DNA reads TGTGCCAGCAGCTCCGCCGGGACTAGCGGCAATGAGCAGTTCTTC. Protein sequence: CASSSAGTSGNEQFF.

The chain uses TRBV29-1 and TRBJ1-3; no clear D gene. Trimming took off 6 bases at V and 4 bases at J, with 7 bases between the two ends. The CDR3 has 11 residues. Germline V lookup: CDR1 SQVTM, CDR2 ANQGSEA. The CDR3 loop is CSVHAGNTIYF. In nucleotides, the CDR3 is TGCAGCGTCCATGCCGGAAACACCATATATTTT.

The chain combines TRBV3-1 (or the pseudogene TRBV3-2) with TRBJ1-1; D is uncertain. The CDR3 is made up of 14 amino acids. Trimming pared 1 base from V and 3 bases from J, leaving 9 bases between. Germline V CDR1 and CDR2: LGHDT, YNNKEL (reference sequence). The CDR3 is CASSQGIGDTEAFF. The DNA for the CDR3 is TGTGCCAGCAGCCAAGGGATTGGGGACACTGAAGCTTTCTTT.

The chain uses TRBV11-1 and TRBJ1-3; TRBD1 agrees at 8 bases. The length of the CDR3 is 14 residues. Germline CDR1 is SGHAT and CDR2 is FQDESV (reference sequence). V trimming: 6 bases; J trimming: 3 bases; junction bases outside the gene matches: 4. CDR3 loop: CASSWTGIGNTIYF. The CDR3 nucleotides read TGTGCCAGCAGTTGGACAGGGATTGGAAACACCATATATTTT. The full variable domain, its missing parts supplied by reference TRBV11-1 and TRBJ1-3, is EAEVAQSPRYKITEKSQAVAFWCDPISGHATLYWYRQILGQGPELLVQFQDESVVDDSQLPKDRFSAERLKGVDSTLKIQPAELGDSAMYLCASSWTGIGNTIYFGEGSWLTVV.

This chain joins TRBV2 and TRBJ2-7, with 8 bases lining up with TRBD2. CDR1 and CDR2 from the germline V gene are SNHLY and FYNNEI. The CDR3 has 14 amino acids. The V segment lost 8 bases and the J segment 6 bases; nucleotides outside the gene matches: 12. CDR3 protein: CASALSGGAAEQYF. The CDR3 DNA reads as TGTGCCAGCGCCTTGAGCGGGGGTGCCGCCGAGCAGTACTTC.

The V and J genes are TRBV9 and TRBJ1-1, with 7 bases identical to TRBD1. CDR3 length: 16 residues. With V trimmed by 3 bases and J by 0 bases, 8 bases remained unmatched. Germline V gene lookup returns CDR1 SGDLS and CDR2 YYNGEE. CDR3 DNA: TGTGCCAGCAGCGCCTCGGACAGGCCCCTGAACACTGAAGCTTTCTTT. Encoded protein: CASSASDRPLNTEAFF.

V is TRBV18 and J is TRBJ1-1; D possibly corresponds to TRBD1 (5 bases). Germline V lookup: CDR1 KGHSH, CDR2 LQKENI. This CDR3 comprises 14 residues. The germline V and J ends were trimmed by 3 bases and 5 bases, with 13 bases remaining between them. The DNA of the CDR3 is TGTGCCAGCTCACCCGGCGGGGGGTGGACTGAAGCTTTCTTT. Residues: CASSPGGGWTEAFF. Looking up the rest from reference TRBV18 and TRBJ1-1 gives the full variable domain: NAGVMQNPRHLVRRRGQEARLRCSPMKGHSHVYWYRQLPEEGLKFMVYLQKENIIDESGMPKERFSAEFPKEGPSILRIQQVVRGDSAAYFCASSPGGGWTEAFFGQGTRLTVV.

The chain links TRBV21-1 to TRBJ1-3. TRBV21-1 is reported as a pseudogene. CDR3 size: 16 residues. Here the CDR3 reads CASSNKTGEGGNTIYF. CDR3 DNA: TGTGCCAGCAGCAATAAAACGGGGGAAGGTGGAAACACCATATATTTT.

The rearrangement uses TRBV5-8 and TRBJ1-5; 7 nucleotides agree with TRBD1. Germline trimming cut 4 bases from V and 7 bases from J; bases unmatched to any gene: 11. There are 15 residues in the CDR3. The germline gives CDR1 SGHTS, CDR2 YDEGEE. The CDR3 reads CASSGGTVGGQPQHF. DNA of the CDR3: TGTGCCAGCAGCGGAGGGACAGTGGGGGGACAGCCCCAGCATTTT.

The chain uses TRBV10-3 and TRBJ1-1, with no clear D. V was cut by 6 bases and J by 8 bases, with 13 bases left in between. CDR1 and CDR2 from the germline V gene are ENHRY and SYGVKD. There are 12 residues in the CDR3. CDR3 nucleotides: TGTGCCATCAGGAACGACGGGATAGAAGCTTTCTTT. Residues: CAIRNDGIEAFF.

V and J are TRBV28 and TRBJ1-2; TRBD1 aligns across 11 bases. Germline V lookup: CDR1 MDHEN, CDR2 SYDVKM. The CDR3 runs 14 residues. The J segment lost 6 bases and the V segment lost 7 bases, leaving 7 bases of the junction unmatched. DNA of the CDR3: TGTGCCAGCACCCTATTGGACAGGGGGCATGGCTACACCTTC. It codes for CASTLLDRGHGYTF.

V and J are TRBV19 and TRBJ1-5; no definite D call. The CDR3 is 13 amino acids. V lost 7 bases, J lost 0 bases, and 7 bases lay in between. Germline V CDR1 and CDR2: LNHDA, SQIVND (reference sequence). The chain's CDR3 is CASKQYSNQPQHF. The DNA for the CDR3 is TGTGCCAGTAAGCAGTATAGCAATCAGCCCCAGCATTTT. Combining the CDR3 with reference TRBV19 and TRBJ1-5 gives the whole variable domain DGGITQSPKYLFRKEGQNVTLSCEQNLNHDAMYWYRQDPGQGLRLIYYSQIVNDFQKGDIAEGYSVSREKKESFPLTVTSAQKNPTAFYLCASKQYSNQPQHFGDGTRLSIL.